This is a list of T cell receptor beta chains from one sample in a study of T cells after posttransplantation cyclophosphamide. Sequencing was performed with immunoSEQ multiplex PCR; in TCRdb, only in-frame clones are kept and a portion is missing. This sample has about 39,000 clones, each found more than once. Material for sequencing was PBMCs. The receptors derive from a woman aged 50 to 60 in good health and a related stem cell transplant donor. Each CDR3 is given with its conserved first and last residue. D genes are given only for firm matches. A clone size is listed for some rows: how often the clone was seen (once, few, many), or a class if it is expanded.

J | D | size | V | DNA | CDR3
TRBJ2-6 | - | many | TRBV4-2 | TGTGCCAGCAGCCAAGATAGGGCGGGCTCAGGGGCCAACGTCCTGACTTTC | CASSQDRAGSGANVLTF
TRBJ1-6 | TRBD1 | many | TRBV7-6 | TGTGCCAGCAGCCCACACCGCGGACAGGGGAATTCACCCCTCCACTTT | CASSPHRGQGNSPLHF
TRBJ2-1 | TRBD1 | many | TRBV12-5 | TGTGCTAGTGGTACCCCCGGGACAGGGTCCTACAATGAGCAGTTCTTC | CASGTPGTGSYNEQFF
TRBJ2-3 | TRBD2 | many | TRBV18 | TGTGCCAGCTCACCTCCCTCCCGCGGGGAGGGGACAGATACGCAGTATTTT | CASSPPSRGEGTDTQYF
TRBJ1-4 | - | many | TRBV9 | TGTGCCAGCAGCGTAGGAGGGCACGGGAATGAAAAACTGTTTTTT | CASSVGGHGNEKLFF
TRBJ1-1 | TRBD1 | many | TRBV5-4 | TGTGCCAGCAGGACCCGGACAGGGTGGGACACTGAAGCTTTCTTT | CASRTRTGWDTEAFF
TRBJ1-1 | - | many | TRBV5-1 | TGCGCCAGCAGCTTCAGGGGGAACACTGAAGCTTTCTTT | CASSFRGNTEAFF
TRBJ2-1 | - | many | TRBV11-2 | TGTGCCAGCAGCTTAGCGCGTCTAAATGAGCAGTTCTTC | CASSLARLNEQFF
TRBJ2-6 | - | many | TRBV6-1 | TGTGCCAGCTATTTCTCTGGGGCCAACGTCCTGACTTTC | CASYFSGANVLTF
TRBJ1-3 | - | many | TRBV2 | TGTGCCAGCAGTGAAGGTACCCCCGCAGTTTGGAGCTCTGGAAACACCATATATTTT | CASSEGTPAVWSSGNTIYF
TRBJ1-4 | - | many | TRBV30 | TGTGCCTGGAGTGTAAGGAAGGGAGGGATAAATAGAAGACTGTTTTTT | CAWSVRKGGINRRLFF
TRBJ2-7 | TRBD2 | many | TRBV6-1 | TGTGCCAGCAGGGAAGCGGGGGGGCCTTGGTACGAGCAGTACTTC | CASREAGGPWYEQYF
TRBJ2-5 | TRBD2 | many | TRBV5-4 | TGTGCCAGCAGTAGGGGACTAGCGAAAGAGACCCAGTACTTC | CASSRGLAKETQYF
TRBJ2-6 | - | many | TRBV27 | TGTGCCAGCAGTGCTCCACAGGGTAGGTCTGGGGCCAACGTCCTGACTTTC | CASSAPQGRSGANVLTF
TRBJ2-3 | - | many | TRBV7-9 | TGTGCCAGCAGATCAGGGGACACCCCTAGCACAGATACGCAGTATTTT | CASRSGDTPSTDTQYF
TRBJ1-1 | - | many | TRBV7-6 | TGTGCCAGCAGCAAGGACAGGAACACTGAAGCTTTCTTT | CASSKDRNTEAFF
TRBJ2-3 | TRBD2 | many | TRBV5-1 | TGCGCCAGCACCCGGAGGGGTAGCGGGGGGGCCAACATAACAACAGATACGCAGTATTTT | CASTRRGSGGANITTDTQYF
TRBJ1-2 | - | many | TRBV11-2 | TGTGCCAGCAGCTTAGAACGAGGATTTTATGGCTACACCTTC | CASSLERGFYGYTF
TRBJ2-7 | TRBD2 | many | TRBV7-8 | TGTGCCAGCAGCTCAATACTAGCGGGCCTTTACGAGCAGTACTTC | CASSSILAGLYEQYF
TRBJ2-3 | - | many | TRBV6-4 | TGTGCCAGCAGCGCGGACTTGACTAGCACAGATACGCAGTATTTT | CASSADLTSTDTQYF
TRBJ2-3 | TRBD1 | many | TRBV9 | TGTGCCAGCAACCTCGGGACAGGGGGAATTAGTGATACGCAGTATTTT | CASNLGTGGISDTQYF
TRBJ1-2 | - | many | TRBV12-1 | TGTGCCAGCAGCTTTGCGCGGGACAGGGAAAACTATGGCTACACCTTC | CASSFARDRENYGYTF
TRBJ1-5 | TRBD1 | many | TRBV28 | TGTGCCAGCAGACGGACAGGGGGCAAGATCCAGCCCCAGCATTTT | CASRRTGGKIQPQHF
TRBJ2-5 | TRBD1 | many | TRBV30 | TGTGCCTGGAAAAGGGGGCCCGCGGAGACCCAGTACTTC | CAWKRGPAETQYF
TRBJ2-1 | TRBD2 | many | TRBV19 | TGTGCCAGTAGTCCCGTCGAAGCGGGGGGCTCGAATGAGCAGTTCTTC | CASSPVEAGGSNEQFF
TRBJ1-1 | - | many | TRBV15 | TGTGCCACCAGCTGGGAAAAGGGGACTGAAGCTTTCTTT | CATSWEKGTEAFF
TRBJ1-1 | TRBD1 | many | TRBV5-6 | TGTGCCAGCAGCTCCCTGACAGGGTTCTACTTT | CASSSLTGFYF
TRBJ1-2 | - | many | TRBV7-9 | TGTGCCAGCAGCACAGACCCTAACTATGGCTACACCTTC | CASSTDPNYGYTF
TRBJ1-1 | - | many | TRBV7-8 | TGTGCCAGCAGCTTAAGTAACGGGTTGAACACTGAAGCTTTCTTT | CASSLSNGLNTEAFF
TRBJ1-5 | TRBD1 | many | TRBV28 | TGTGCCAGCAGTTTATGGGGCAGGGGGCTACAGCAGCCCCAGCATTTT | CASSLWGRGLQQPQHF
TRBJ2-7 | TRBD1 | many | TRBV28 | TGTGCCAGCAGTTTCCGGACAGGAGCAGCCTACGAGCAGTACTTC | CASSFRTGAAYEQYF
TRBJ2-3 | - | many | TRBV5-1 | TGCGCCAGCAGCATCGTCGGGGGAGATACGCAGTATTTT | CASSIVGGDTQYF
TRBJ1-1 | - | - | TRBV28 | TGTGCCAGCAGCCAGGACACTGAAGCTTTCTTT | CASSQDTEAFF
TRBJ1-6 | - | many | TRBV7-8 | TGTGCCAGCAGCTCGCGGGGCACCCTCCACTTT | CASSSRGTLHF
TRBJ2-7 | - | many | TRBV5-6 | TGTGCCAGCAGTCGCGGTGCAGACTACTACGAGCAGTACTTC | CASSRGADYYEQYF
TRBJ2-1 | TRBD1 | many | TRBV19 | TGTGCCAGTAGTCCATCCTTAACCCCGGGACAGGGGATAGAGCAGTTCTTC | CASSPSLTPGQGIEQFF
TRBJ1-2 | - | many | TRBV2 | TGTGCCAGCAGTGACAGGGGCGACTATGGCTACACCTTC | CASSDRGDYGYTF
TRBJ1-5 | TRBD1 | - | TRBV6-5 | TGTGCCAGCACGGACAGGGTTTCGGTCCAGCCCCAGCATTTT | CASTDRVSVQPQHF
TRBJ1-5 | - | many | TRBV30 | TGTGCCTGGAGTAGGAGCCATAATCAGCCCCAGCATTTT | CAWSRSHNQPQHF
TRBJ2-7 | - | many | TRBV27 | TGTGCCAGCAGTTCCTATAGCTCCTACGAGCAGTACTTC | CASSSYSSYEQYF